This T cell receptor (beta chain) was found in a study of read filtering for tumor transcriptome and immune sequencing. Study summary: DNase treatment preceded whole-transcriptome library preparation. RNA-seq yielded only roughly 75 to 1,300 TCR reads, IR-seq about 4 to 10.27 million.

A note on this clonotype: As yet, its antigen is unknown. A far larger clone lies a single base away; this is likely a read error.

Every patient had bone marrow sampled while the disease was active. Molecular barcoded adaptors covering alpha/delta and beta/gamma chains were used on roughly 400 ng RNA. TCRdb re-analysed the reads in MiXCR, keeping a single row per CDR3 protein. The sample has fewer than 45,000 distinct CDR3 sequences, about 11% seen once. Findings and caveats of the study: Compared with RNA-seq, IR-seq gave much higher clonotype depth and reliability.

The sequencing sample was made of a population of CD138-negative cells sorted from bone marrow. The clonotype originates from a donor aged 40 or older with multiple myeloma.

DNA of the CDR3: TGTGCCAGCAGCTTTGACAATGAGCAGTTCTTC. Protein sequence: CASSFDNEQFF. The V and J genes are TRBV5-6 and TRBJ2-1; D is uncertain. Looked up from germline, CDR1 is SGHDT and CDR2 is YYEEEE. Trimming took off 2 bases at V and 5 bases at J, with 2 bases between the two ends. CDR3 length equals 11 residues.